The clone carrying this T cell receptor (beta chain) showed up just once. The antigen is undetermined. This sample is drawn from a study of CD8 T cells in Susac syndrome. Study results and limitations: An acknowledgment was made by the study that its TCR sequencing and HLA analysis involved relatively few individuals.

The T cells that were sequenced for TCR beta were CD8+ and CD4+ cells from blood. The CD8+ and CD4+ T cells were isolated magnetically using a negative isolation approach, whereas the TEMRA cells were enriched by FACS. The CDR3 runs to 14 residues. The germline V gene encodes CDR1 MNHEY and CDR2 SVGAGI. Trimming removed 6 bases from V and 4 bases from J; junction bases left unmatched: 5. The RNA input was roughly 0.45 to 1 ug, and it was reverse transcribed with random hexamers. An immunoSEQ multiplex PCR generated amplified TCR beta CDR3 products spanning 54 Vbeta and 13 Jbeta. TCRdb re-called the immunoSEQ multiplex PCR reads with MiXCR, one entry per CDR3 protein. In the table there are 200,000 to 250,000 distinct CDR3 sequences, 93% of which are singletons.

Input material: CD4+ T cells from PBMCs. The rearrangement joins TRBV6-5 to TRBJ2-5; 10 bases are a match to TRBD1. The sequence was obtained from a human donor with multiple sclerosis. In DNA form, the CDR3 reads TGTGCCAGCAGGCCCGGGACAGGGGTAGAGACCCAGTACTTC. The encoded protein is CASRPGTGVETQYF.